This section outlines one TCR beta chain sequence together with its context. Its antigen is as yet unknown. This entry is derived from a study of blood T cells in healthy people across ages. General study results and limits: Researchers report that TCR beta diversity correlated strongly with naive T cell percentage.

V was clipped by 7 bases and J by 9 bases, with 19 bases between them. This CDR3 is 14 amino acids long. Germline loops: CDR1 MDHEN, CDR2 SYDVKM. A second PCR of 7 to 11 cycles used a sample-barcoded 5' primer and a J-beta primer mix. A tag from a template-switch adaptor with 12 random nucleotides marked each cDNA molecule. TCRdb fed the 5' RACE reads into MiXCR, producing one record per CDR3 protein. The table records more than 650,000 distinct CDR3 sequences, 22% of them present only once. The chain has TRBV28 and TRBJ2-1, with D perhaps TRBD2 (5 bases). Material: blood. This TCR was recovered from a man between 65 and 85 years old in good health. CDR3 in DNA: TGTGCCAGCATGGGAGAGTCTAATAAGGGTGAGCAGTTCTTC. It yields the protein CASMGESNKGEQFF. The full variable domain, in which reference TRBV28 and TRBJ2-1 provide the parts outside the CDR3, is DVKVTQSSRYLVKRTGEKVFLECVQDMDHENMFWYRQDPGLGLRLIYFSYDVKMKEKGDIPEGYSVSREKKERFSLILESASTNQTSMYLCASMGESNKGEQFFGPGTRLTVL.